Below, 30 T cell receptor beta chains from the same sample are listed, as sequenced in a study of cytomegalovirus exposure and HLA in healthy donors listed by TCRdb under 2017. Library generation was performed with the immunoSEQ multiplex PCR assay. For the multiplex PCR, a mixture combining 60 forward primers for TCR Vbeta segments and 13 reverse primers for TCR Jbeta segments was used. The table was pulled from immuneACCESS by TCRdb, which kept in-frame rearrangements only. Such tables lose some clones; where checked, under half of the loss comes from unresolved V genes, and the rest has no known cause. Present in this sample are roughly 100,000 clones, 10% of which were seen just once. The biggest ten clones account for more than 5% of the sample. The sample taken for sequencing was PBMCs. The receptors come from a man in his forties in good health and CMV-seropositive.

This clone was seen only a few times. The chain employs TRBV18 and TRBJ2-2; 8 positions agree with TRBD1. This CDR3 contains 14 residues. In germline, CDR1 is KGHSH, CDR2 LQKENI. The J segment lost 4 bases and the V segment lost 5 bases, leaving 3 bases of the junction unmatched. The CDR3 here is CASSVGQGTGELFF. The CDR3 DNA is TGTGCCAGCTCAGTCGGACAGGGCACCGGGGAGCTGTTTTTT.

This CDR3 reads CARSPRGGRYSNQPQHF. CDR3 nucleotides: TGTGCCAGAAGCCCGAGGGGAGGGAGGTATAGCAATCAGCCCCAGCATTTT. The rearrangement uses TRBV5-3 and TRBJ1-5; possible D gene TRBD1, 5 bases. TRBV5-3 is noted as an ORF with a role that remains uncertain. Trimming removed 4 bases at V and 0 bases at J, with 17 bases between. This CDR3 is built from 17 residues.

CDR3 sequence: CASSLGGLVSYEQYF. The CDR3 coding sequence is TGCGCCAGCAGCTTGGGGGGACTAGTCTCCTACGAGCAGTACTTC. This chain connects TRBV5-1 to TRBJ2-7; 8 nucleotides align to TRBD2. The CDR3 sequence is 15 residues long. The ends lost 0 bases at V and 0 bases at J; junction bases unmatched: 2. Germline CDR1 and CDR2: SGHRS and YFSETQ.

The chain has TRBV4-1 and TRBJ2-5; D is perhaps TRBD2 (6 bases). This CDR3 is 16 amino acids long. Looked up from germline, CDR1 is MGHRA and CDR2 is YSYEKL. Trimming shortened V by 1 base and J by 5 bases, and 17 bases separated the two germline ends. The CDR3: CASSQGGGVSGETQYF. As DNA, the CDR3 is TGCGCCAGCAGCCAAGGGGGTGGCGTGAGCGGGGAGACCCAGTACTTC.

V is TRBV7-2 and J is TRBJ2-1; D is perhaps TRBD2 (5 bases). This CDR3 contains 12 residues. V lost 1 base and J lost 12, with 10 bases in between. CDR1 and CDR2 from the germline V gene are SGHTA and FQGNSA. For the CDR3, the DNA is TGTGCCAGCAGCTTAGAGTTTCGGGGGCAGTTCTTC. It yields the protein CASSLEFRGQFF.

This chain uses TRBV7-2 with TRBJ2-7, with TRBD1 matching over 8 bases. CDR1 is SGHTA and CDR2 is FQGNSA in the germline V gene. V was clipped by 0 bases and J by 5 bases; unmatched bases: 6. CDR3 length: 15 amino acids. Here the CDR3 reads CASSLAGQGGHEQYF. DNA of the CDR3: TGTGCCAGCAGCTTAGCCGGACAGGGTGGCCACGAGCAGTACTTC.

This clone has more than one count but fewer than ten. The chain is built from TRBV28 and TRBJ2-3; 7 bases line up with TRBD1. The CDR3 has 14 residues. Germline CDR1 and CDR2: MDHEN and SYDVKM. J was trimmed by 5 bases and V by 5 bases; bases with no gene match: 7. The CDR3 DNA is TGTGCCAGCAGTCCGGGACAGATTTTAGATACGCAGTATTTT. Its protein is CASSPGQILDTQYF. The variable domain in full, completed from reference TRBV28 and TRBJ2-3, reads DVKVTQSSRYLVKRTGEKVFLECVQDMDHENMFWYRQDPGLGLRLIYFSYDVKMKEKGDIPEGYSVSREKKERFSLILESASTNQTSMYLCASSPGQILDTQYFGPGTRLTVL.

This clone was seen only a few times. The gene calls are TRBV6-6 and TRBJ2-7; D perhaps matches TRBD1 (6 bases). This CDR3 contains 12 residues. Germline V lookup: CDR1 MNHNY, CDR2 SVGAGI (reference sequence). The ends were cut back, 6 bases at V and 4 bases at J, with 10 bases in the middle. The CDR3 spells CASSSQGYEQYF. The CDR3 DNA sequence: TGTGCCAGCAGCTCACAGGGTTACGAGCAGTACTTC.

The rearrangement joins TRBV29-1 to TRBJ2-5; 7 nucleotides line up with TRBD1. The CDR3 covers 14 residues. The germline V gene encodes CDR1 SQVTM and CDR2 ANQGSEA. Losses at the gene ends were 6 bases for V and 2 bases for J; bases not matched to a gene: 9. CDR3 nucleotides: TGCAGCGTCAGTCGTCCGGGACAGCAAGAGACCCAGTACTTC. It translates to CSVSRPGQQETQYF.

The chain employs TRBV9 and TRBJ1-1, with D possibly being TRBD1 (6 bases). Germline values: CDR1 SGDLS, CDR2 YYNGEE. V lost 0 bases, J lost 6 bases, and 15 bases lay in between. This CDR3 is 15 amino acids long. The CDR3 DNA is TGTGCCAGCAGCGTAGGGACAGCCTACGATTCTGAAGCTTTCTTT. Its translation is CASSVGTAYDSEAFF.

This clone was picked up a small number of times. The genes are TRBV4-2 and TRBJ1-5; no clear D gene. This CDR3 comprises 13 residues. From germline, CDR1 is LGHNA and CDR2 YNFKEQ. Trimming pared 3 bases from V and 1 base from J, leaving 4 bases between. The CDR3 protein is CASSQSSNQPQHF. The CDR3 region has the DNA TGTGCCAGCAGCCAGTCGAGCAATCAGCCCCAGCATTTT.

This clone was counted only a few times. The chain has TRBV6-5 and TRBJ2-1, with 8 bases lining up with TRBD2. V lost 6 bases to trimming and J lost 9 bases; unmatched junction nucleotides: 10. The CDR3 length is 14 residues. Per germline, CDR1 MNHEY and CDR2 SVGAGI. The CDR3 spells CASSSGGLGGEQFF. CDR3 DNA: TGTGCCAGCAGCTCGGGGGGACTAGGGGGTGAGCAGTTCTTC.

This rearrangement joins TRBV18 to TRBJ2-7; the match to TRBD1 covers 8 bases. The CDR3 covers 17 residues. Per germline, CDR1 KGHSH and CDR2 LQKENI. Trimming cost V 8 bases and J 2 bases; bases outside gene matches: 17. This chain's CDR3 is CASPIPSDRVLPYEQYF. For the CDR3, the DNA is TGTGCCAGCCCAATTCCTTCGGACAGGGTTCTACCCTACGAGCAGTACTTC.

The chain joins TRBV6-1 to TRBJ2-7; 7 nucleotides agree with TRBD1. Germline lookup yields CDR1 MNHNS and CDR2 SASEGT. Trimming cost V 8 bases and J 5 bases; bases outside gene matches: 9. The CDR3 consists of 13 residues. The CDR3 loop reads CASGYLDRDEQYF. The CDR3 nucleotides read TGTGCCAGCGGGTACCTTGACAGGGACGAGCAGTACTTC.

The J gene is TRBJ2-7, the V gene TRBV10-2; 12 nucleotides agree with TRBD1. The germline V gene encodes CDR1 WSHSY and CDR2 SAAADI. J was trimmed by 7 bases and V by 7 bases; bases with no gene match: 8. The CDR3 is 14 amino acids. CDR3 DNA sequence: TGCGCCAGCAATCCGGGACAGGGGGCGCGAGAGCAGTACTTC. Amino acid sequence: CASNPGQGAREQYF.

This clone was recorded a few times. The gene calls are TRBV2 and TRBJ2-5; 12 bases are a match to TRBD2. The germline gives CDR1 SNHLY, CDR2 FYNNEI. The CDR3 totals 17 residues. Trimming cost V 4 bases and J 5 bases; bases outside gene matches: 11. CDR3 loop: CASSAGESSGREETQYF. CDR3 coding DNA: TGTGCCAGCAGTGCGGGGGAGTCTAGCGGGAGGGAGGAGACCCAGTACTTC.

The genes are TRBV5-4 and TRBJ1-1, with 7 bases fitting TRBD1. Germline V gene data show CDR1 as SGHNT and CDR2 as YYREEE (reference sequence). V was pared by 4 bases and J by 11 bases, with 8 bases of the junction left unmatched. CDR3 length equals 12 residues. This chain's CDR3 is CASSPRGRGAFF. Here the CDR3 DNA reads TGTGCCAGCAGCCCTAGGGGGCGCGGGGCTTTCTTT.

About this clone itself: Different DNA sequences within this sample yield the same CDR3. The chain combines TRBV4-2 with TRBJ2-6; no reliable D call. This CDR3 has 15 residues. Between the trimmed V and J ends, which lost 0 bases and 0 bases, there was a span of 3 bases. Germline-derived CDR1 and CDR2 are LGHNA and YNFKEQ. The CDR3 protein is CASSQDSSGANVLTF. The CDR3 DNA sequence: TGTGCCAGCAGCCAAGATAGCTCTGGGGCCAACGTCCTGACTTTC.

The chain recombines TRBV6-5 with TRBJ1-1, with D possibly matching TRBD1 (5 bases). Trimming removed 10 bases at V and 1 base at J, with 13 bases between. This CDR3 spans 13 amino acids. From germline, CDR1 is MNHEY and CDR2 SVGAGI. The CDR3 DNA reads TGTGCCACGCGGACACACCGGAACACTGAAGCTTTCTTT. Protein sequence: CATRTHRNTEAFF.

The chain is built from TRBV5-4 and TRBJ2-1, with 10 bases that match TRBD2. The ends lost 2 bases at V and 9 bases at J; junction bases unmatched: 5. The length of the CDR3 is 14 residues. The germline CDR1 and CDR2 sequences are SGHNT and YYREEE (reference sequence). The CDR3 region is CASSFKREGTEQFF. The CDR3 nucleotides read TGTGCCAGCAGCTTTAAGCGGGAGGGCACTGAGCAGTTCTTC.

The chain couples TRBV6-5 to TRBJ2-2; D is unresolved. V shed 4 bases and J shed 2 bases, with 2 bases lying between them. CDR3 length: 12 residues. The germline V gene has CDR1 MNHEY and CDR2 SVGAGI. CDR3 sequence: CASSSNTGELFF. The CDR3 bases are TGTGCCAGCAGTTCAAACACCGGGGAGCTGTTTTTT.

This clone was seen only a few times. This sequence joins TRBV7-2 and TRBJ2-7, with D possibly being TRBD2 (5 bases). Looked up from germline, CDR1 is SGHTA and CDR2 is FQGNSA. The CDR3 has 14 residues. V lost 4 bases and J lost 2, with 12 bases in between. The DNA of the CDR3 is TGTGCCAGCAGCTGGGGAGAGAGGGCCTACGAGCAGTACTTC. Translation: CASSWGERAYEQYF. Complete variable domain (other parts from reference TRBV7-2 and TRBJ2-7): GAGVSQSPSNKVTEKGKDVELRCDPISGHTALYWYRQSLGQGLEFLIYFQGNSAPDKSGLPSDRFSAERTGGSVSTLTIQRTQQEDSAVYLCASSWGERAYEQYFGPGTRLTVT.

V gene TRBV6-5 combines with J gene TRBJ2-7; 9 bases map to TRBD1. The germline V gene encodes CDR1 MNHEY and CDR2 SVGAGI. There are 15 residues in the CDR3. V trimming: 7 bases; J trimming: 6 bases; junction bases outside the gene matches: 13. CDR3 DNA: TGTGCCAGCAAGCCCTCCGGGACAGGGATCCTCGAGCAGTACTTC. It is translated as CASKPSGTGILEQYF.

This clone was counted a few times. The chain couples TRBV4-1 to TRBJ1-1, with a tentative D call TRBD1 (5 bases). Deletions cut 4 bases from V and 3 bases from J, with 9 bases between. The CDR3 spans 13 residues. Germline lookup yields CDR1 MGHRA and CDR2 YSYEKL. In nucleotides, the CDR3 is TGCGCCAGCAGCCGCCCGGGGGACACTGAAGCTTTCTTT. Translation gives CASSRPGDTEAFF.

The rearrangement joins TRBV6-5 to TRBJ2-7, with 12 bases matching TRBD1. Germline V gives CDR1 MNHEY, CDR2 SVGAGI. This CDR3 is 13 amino acids long. Trimming took 8 bases from V and 4 from J; bases not matched to a gene: 3. In DNA, the CDR3 is TGTGCCAGCTGGGACAGGGGGCTATACGAGCAGTACTTC. Translated: CASWDRGLYEQYF.

The rearrangement links TRBV19 to TRBJ2-5; perhaps TRBD2 as D (7 bases). V lost 3 bases to trimming and J lost 4 bases, with 9 bases between them. CDR1 and CDR2 (germline): LNHDA, SQIVND (reference sequence). This CDR3 is 13 amino acids long. CDR3 bases: TGTGCCAGTAGTATTAGGGGGGGAGAGACCCAGTACTTC. Protein: CASSIRGGETQYF.

The CDR3 loop reads CASSQRGASGRNPHEQFF. In nucleotides, the CDR3 is TGTGCCAGCAGTCAAAGGGGGGCTAGCGGGAGAAACCCTCATGAGCAGTTCTTC. This chain uses TRBV7-2 with TRBJ2-1, with TRBD2 matching over 10 bases. The CDR3 loop spans 18 amino acids. Germline CDR1 SGHTA, CDR2 FQGNSA. The V and J ends lost 6 bases and 8 bases, in that order; junction bases with no gene match: 19.

For the CDR3, the DNA is TGTGCCAGTAGTATAGTTGCGGGTTTCGGGGAGCTGTTTTTT. It codes for CASSIVAGFGELFF. The chain links TRBV19 to TRBJ2-2; the D gene is possibly TRBD2 (5 bases). V was cut by 1 base and J by 7 bases, with 10 bases left in between. In germline, CDR1 is LNHDA, CDR2 SQIVND (reference sequence). This CDR3 has 14 residues. The full variable domain, with the rest looked up from reference TRBV19 and TRBJ2-2, is DGGITQSPKYLFRKEGQNVTLSCEQNLNHDAMYWYRQDPGQGLRLIYYSQIVNDFQKGDIAEGYSVSREKKESFPLTVTSAQKNPTAFYLCASSIVAGFGELFFGEGSRLTVL.

The chain couples TRBV25-1 to TRBJ2-5; maybe TRBD1 (6 bases). This CDR3 comprises 15 residues. CDR1 MGHDK and CDR2 SYGVNS come from the germline V gene. Trimming pared 4 bases from V and 6 bases from J, leaving 18 bases between. The CDR3 DNA reads TGTGCCAGCAGTGCTCCGGGACACCCGAAACAGACCCAGTACTTC. Its translation: CASSAPGHPKQTQYF.

This clone was picked up a small number of times. DNA of the CDR3: TGCGCCAGCAGCCAAGACTTAAGACTAGCGGGAGGCAGCTACGAGCAGTACTTC. This encodes CASSQDLRLAGGSYEQYF. The chain uses TRBV4-1 and TRBJ2-7, with TRBD2 matching 13 bases. Germline V gene sequence: CDR1 MGHRA, CDR2 YSYEKL. This CDR3 region has 18 residues. J lost 3 bases, V lost 0 bases, and 8 bases had no gene match.